The following is a TCR beta chain sequence with its context. Germline values: CDR1 MNHEY, CDR2 SMNVEV (reference sequence). Trimming removed 0 bases from V and 6 bases from J, with 8 bases in between. CDR3 length equals 14 residues. The data derive from a study of blood T cell repertoires in COVID-19. Libraries were prepared by immunoSEQ multiplex PCR; TCRdb keeps only in-frame clonotypes and omits some of them. The sample lists over 70,000 clones, around 88% occurring once. Sequencing was carried out using peripheral blood. This clonotype was obtained from a woman aged 80 or over with acute or convalescent COVID-19. V usage is TRBV27 and J usage is TRBJ2-2, with a tentative D call TRBD2 (6 bases). CDR3 in amino acids: CASSLSTSPGELFF. As DNA, the CDR3 is TGTGCCAGCAGTTTATCTACTAGCCCCGGGGAGCTGTTTTTT.